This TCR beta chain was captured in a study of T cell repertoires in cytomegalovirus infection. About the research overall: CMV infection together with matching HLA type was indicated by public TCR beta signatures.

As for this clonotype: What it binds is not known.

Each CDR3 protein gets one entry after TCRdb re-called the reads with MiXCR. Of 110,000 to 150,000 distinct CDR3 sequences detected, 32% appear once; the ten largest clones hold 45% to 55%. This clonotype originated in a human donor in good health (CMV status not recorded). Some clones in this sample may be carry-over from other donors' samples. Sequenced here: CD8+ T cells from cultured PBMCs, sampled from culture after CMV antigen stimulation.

The CDR3 region is CASSYSGGEAFF. As DNA, the CDR3 is TGTGCCAGCAGCTACTCAGGGGGCGAAGCTTTCTTT. The chain joins TRBV7-9 to TRBJ1-1; 8 bases map to TRBD1. V shed 4 bases, J shed 8 bases, and the junction held 3 bases outside the gene matches. CDR3 length equals 12 residues. CDR1 is SEHNR, CDR2 FQNEAQ, per germline (reference sequence).